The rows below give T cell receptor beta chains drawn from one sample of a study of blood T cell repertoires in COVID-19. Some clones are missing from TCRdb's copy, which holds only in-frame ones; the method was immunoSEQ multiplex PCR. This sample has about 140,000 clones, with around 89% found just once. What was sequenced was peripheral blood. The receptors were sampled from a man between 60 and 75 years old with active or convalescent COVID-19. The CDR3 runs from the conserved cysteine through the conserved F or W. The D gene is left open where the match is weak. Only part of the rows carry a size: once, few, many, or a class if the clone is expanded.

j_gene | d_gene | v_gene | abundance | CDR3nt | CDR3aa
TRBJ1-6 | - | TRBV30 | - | TGTGCCTGGAGTGCCCCCTTCCACAGGAGCTCCTATAATTCACCCCTCCACTTT | CAWSAPFHRSSYNSPLHF
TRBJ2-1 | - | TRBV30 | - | TGTGCCTGGAGCGCAGGGGGGTCCTACAATGAGCAGTTCTTC | CAWSAGGSYNEQFF
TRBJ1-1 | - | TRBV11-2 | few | TGTGCCAGCACCATTCGGGGGGGGTTGAACACTGAAGCTTTCTTT | CASTIRGGLNTEAFF
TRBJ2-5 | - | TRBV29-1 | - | TGCAGCGCCTTGGAGGGGGCGAAAGAGACCCAGTACTTC | CSALEGAKETQYF
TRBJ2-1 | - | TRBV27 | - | TGTGCCAGCAGTGGGCGAAATGAGCAGTTCTTC | CASSGRNEQFF
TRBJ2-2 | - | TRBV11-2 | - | TGTGCCAGCAGCTTACAAGCAGGGGCGAACACCGGGGAGCTGTTTTTT | CASSLQAGANTGELFF
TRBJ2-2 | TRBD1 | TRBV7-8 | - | TGTGCCAGCAGCCGAGCCGTTAGGCAGGGGGCAACCGGGGAGCTGTTTTTT | CASSRAVRQGATGELFF
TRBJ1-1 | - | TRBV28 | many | TGTGCCAGCAGTTTGCGGAGCGGCCGCACTGAAGCTTTCTTT | CASSLRSGRTEAFF
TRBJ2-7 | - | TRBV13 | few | TGTGCCAGCAGTCTTAGACCCCAGGGTAGCTCCTACGAGCAGTACTTC | CASSLRPQGSSYEQYF
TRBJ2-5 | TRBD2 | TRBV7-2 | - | TGTGCCAGCAGCTCAGCATGGGCGGGGGAGGAGACCCAGTACTTC | CASSSAWAGEETQYF
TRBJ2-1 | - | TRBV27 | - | TGTGCCAGCAGTTTATCGGTCATAGCCACGCAGTTCTTC | CASSLSVIATQFF
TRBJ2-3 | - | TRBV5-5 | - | TGTGCCAGCAGCTGGACTTTCACAGATACGCAGTATTTT | CASSWTFTDTQYF
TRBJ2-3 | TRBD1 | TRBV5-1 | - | TGCGCCAGCAGCTTGGCGGGACAGGTCACAGATACGCAGTATTTT | CASSLAGQVTDTQYF
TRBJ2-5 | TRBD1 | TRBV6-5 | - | TGTGCCAGCAACACCGGGACAGGGGATGAGACCCAGTACTTC | CASNTGTGDETQYF
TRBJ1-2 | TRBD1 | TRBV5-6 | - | TGTGCCAGCAGCTTCACGGGACAGGCAAACTTCGGCTACACCTTC | CASSFTGQANFGYTF
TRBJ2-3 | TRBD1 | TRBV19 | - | TGTGCCAGTGGCGAGGGGGCCCGGGCAGATACGCAGTATTTT | CASGEGARADTQYF
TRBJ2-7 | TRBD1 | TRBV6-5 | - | TGTGCCAGCAGTTACCCAGGACAGGGAGAATACGAGCAGTACTTC | CASSYPGQGEYEQYF
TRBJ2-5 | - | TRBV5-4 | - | TGTGCCAGCAGCTTGGAGACACCAGCAGGCGACCAGTACTTC | CASSLETPAGDQYF
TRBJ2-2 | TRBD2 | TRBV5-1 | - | TGCGCCAGCAGTCGACTGCTAGCGGATAACACCGGGGAGCTGTTTTTT | CASSRLLADNTGELFF
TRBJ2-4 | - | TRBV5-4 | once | TGTGCCCTCGGAGGCGGGGAGAGAGCCAAAAACATTCAGTACTTC | CALGGGERAKNIQYF
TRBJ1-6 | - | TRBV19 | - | TGTGCCAGTAGTCAGAGAGGGTTTGGCGATTCACCCCTCCACTTT | CASSQRGFGDSPLHF
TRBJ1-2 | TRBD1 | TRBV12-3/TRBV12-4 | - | TGTGCCAGCACCCCGACAGGGAATGGCTACACCTTC | CASTPTGNGYTF
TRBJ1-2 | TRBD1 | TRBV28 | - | TGTGCCAGCAGTTTATCAGGGGGCGCGGGCTACTATGGCTACACCTTC | CASSLSGGAGYYGYTF
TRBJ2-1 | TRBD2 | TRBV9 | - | TGTGCCAGCAGCGTAGACGGGGGGATCAATGAGCAGTTCTTC | CASSVDGGINEQFF
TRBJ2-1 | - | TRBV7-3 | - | TGTGCCAGCAGCCGAGGCGGGGGCCGCTCCTACAATGAGCAGTTCTTC | CASSRGGGRSYNEQFF
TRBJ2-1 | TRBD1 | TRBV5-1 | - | TGCGCCAGCAATACCCGACCCGGGACAGGGTACAATGAGCAGTTCTTC | CASNTRPGTGYNEQFF
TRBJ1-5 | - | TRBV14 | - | TGTGCCAGCAGCCAGGGCTGGGGGCTGCCCCAGCATTTT | CASSQGWGLPQHF